The 7 T cell receptor beta chains below all came from one sample that was sequenced in a study of T cells in Graves' hyperthyroidism and ophthalmopathy. Amplified TCR beta CDR3 regions came from RNA transcripts. TCR CDR3 regions were first amplified by RT-PCR with HTBI primers. Each CDR3 protein gets one entry after TCRdb re-called the multiplex PCR reads with MiXCR. Among under 300,000 distinct CDR3 sequences listed, 13% to 15% were seen once. The sequencing input was blood. The receptor source for this set is a woman aged 40 to 50 with Graves' hyperthyroidism that later progressed to Graves' ophthalmopathy.

This clonotype appeared many times. The chain links TRBV7-3 to TRBJ2-1, with D hard to call. The germline gives CDR1 SGHTA, CDR2 FQGTGA. The V gene lost 5 bases and the J gene lost 4 bases, with 9 bases spanning the gap. The CDR3 totals 13 residues. This CDR3 is CASSDDKYNEQFF. The CDR3 nucleotides read TGTGCCAGCAGCGACGACAAGTACAATGAGCAGTTCTTC.

This clonotype appeared many times. The CDR3: CASSGVSGGSSYNEQFF. The CDR3 coding sequence is TGCGCCAGCAGCGGGGTGAGCGGGGGGAGCTCCTACAATGAGCAGTTCTTC. The V gene is TRBV5-1, the J gene TRBJ2-1, with 9 positions matching TRBD2. The CDR3 sequence is 17 residues long. Germline-derived CDR1 and CDR2 are SGHRS and YFSETQ. J was trimmed by 0 bases and V by 4 bases; bases with no gene match: 8.

As DNA, the CDR3 is TGTGCCTGGAGTGATTCAGGGGGCGGTGGCTACACCTTC. Translating it yields CAWSDSGGGGYTF. The J gene is TRBJ1-2, the V gene TRBV30, with 8 bases identical to TRBD1. CDR3 size: 13 residues. The germline V gene encodes CDR1 GTSNPN and CDR2 SVGIG (reference sequence). Unmatched junction bases numbered 5, after V lost 1 base and J lost 7 bases.

This clonotype was seen repeatedly, ten times or more. The chain links TRBV19 to TRBJ2-1, with 7 bases identical to TRBD1. Germline V gives CDR1 LNHDA, CDR2 SQIVND (reference sequence). This CDR3 spans 12 amino acids. V shed 9 bases, J shed 7 bases, and the junction held 6 bases outside the gene matches. The CDR3 loop reads CASTDRVNEQFF. The CDR3, as DNA: TGTGCCAGCACAGACAGGGTAAATGAGCAGTTCTTC.

There are a few counts of this clonotype. The chain combines TRBV18 with TRBJ1-1; D remains unclear. Germline values: CDR1 KGHSH, CDR2 LQKENI. This CDR3 is 14 amino acids long. V was cut by 2 bases and J by 6 bases, with 13 bases left in between. The CDR3 sequence: CASSPVGYGAEAFF. The CDR3 DNA is TGTGCCAGCTCACCAGTGGGATATGGCGCTGAAGCTTTCTTT.

This clonotype was seen ten or more times. This chain links TRBV3-1 with TRBJ2-1; TRBD2 matches 10 bases. This CDR3 contains 18 residues. V gave up 0 bases and J gave up 6 bases; unmatched junction bases: 11. The V gene's germline CDR1 is LGHDT and CDR2 YNNKEL (reference sequence). The CDR3 sequence is CASSQDPKAGGPVNEQFF. The CDR3 nucleotides are TGTGCCAGCAGCCAAGACCCCAAAGCGGGAGGGCCTGTCAATGAGCAGTTCTTC.

In its sample, this clonotype was seen many times. The V gene is TRBV5-1, the J gene TRBJ2-1; no definite D call. Per the germline V gene, CDR1 is SGHRS and CDR2 is YFSETQ. V gave up 5 bases and J gave up 1 base, with 10 bases separating them. CDR3 length: 14 amino acids. In DNA, the CDR3 is TGCGCCAGCAGTCCCGCCCCTTCCTACAATGAGCAGTTCTTC. Its translation: CASSPAPSYNEQFF.